These 29 T cell receptor beta chains were sequenced from one sample in a study of blood T cell repertoires in COVID-19 (TCRdb year 2020). Libraries were prepared through the immunoSEQ multiplex PCR assay. TCRdb mirrors the immuneACCESS table, restricted to in-frame sequences. Some clones are absent from its copies; in checked studies, under half trace to an unresolved V gene, and the reason for the others is unknown. A total of roughly 330,000 clones appear in this sample, around 92% of them only once. The ten largest clones add up to roughly 6.5% of the sample. The specimen sequenced was peripheral blood. The receptors were gathered from a man between 18 and 29 years old who had recovered from COVID-19.

The chain is built from TRBV6-5 and TRBJ1-1; D not certain. CDR3 length equals 15 residues. Per germline, CDR1 MNHEY and CDR2 SVGAGI. The V end lost 6 bases, the J end lost 1 base, and 15 bases lay between the germline ends. The CDR3 DNA reads TGTGCCAGCAGGTCCACCGCAGCGGGGAACACTGAAGCTTTCTTT. Amino acids: CASRSTAAGNTEAFF.

This clone was found a few times. The chain couples TRBV6-5 to TRBJ2-5, with D possibly being TRBD1 (5 bases). The V end was cut by 9 bases, the J end by 0 bases, with 14 bases between. Looked up from germline, CDR1 is MNHEY and CDR2 is SVGAGI. The length of the CDR3 is 14 residues. CDR3 sequence reads: CASQSWGHQETQYF. The DNA of the CDR3 is TGTGCCAGTCAATCGTGGGGCCACCAAGAGACCCAGTACTTC.

This chain connects TRBV27 to TRBJ2-7; no reliable D call. V was trimmed by 0 bases and J by 3 bases, leaving 6 bases between them. This CDR3 has 13 amino acids. Germline V CDR1 and CDR2: MNHEY, SMNVEV (reference sequence). CDR3 nucleotide sequence: TGTGCCAGCAGTTTATCGGCAGTCTACGAGCAGTACTTC. This codes for CASSLSAVYEQYF.

The V gene is TRBV30, the J gene TRBJ1-1; possible D gene TRBD1, 6 bases. The V end lost 0 bases, the J end lost 5 bases, and 16 bases lay between the germline ends. This CDR3 has 15 residues. Per germline, CDR1 GTSNPN and CDR2 SVGIG (reference sequence). The CDR3 loop reads CAWSVGAGARTEAFF. For the CDR3, the DNA is TGTGCCTGGAGTGTAGGTGCGGGGGCGCGGACTGAAGCTTTCTTT.

The chain has TRBV11-1 and TRBJ2-5; TRBD1 agrees at 8 bases. The CDR3 is made up of 15 amino acids. Germline V gene lookup returns CDR1 SGHAT and CDR2 FQDESV (reference sequence). V lost 5 bases to trimming and J lost 3 bases; unmatched junction nucleotides: 8. CDR3: CASSALGQGEETQYF. CDR3 in DNA: TGTGCCAGCAGCGCCCTAGGACAGGGAGAAGAGACCCAGTACTTC.

The rearrangement joins TRBV3-1 (or the pseudogene TRBV3-2) to TRBJ1-1; no clear D gene. The CDR3 is 16 amino acids. Trimming shortened V by 0 bases and J by 6 bases, and 17 bases separated the two germline ends. CDR1 LGHDT and CDR2 YNNKEL come from the germline V gene (reference sequence). The DNA for the CDR3 is TGTGCCAGCAGCCAAGATAGGTTCCCTAGACGTCCTGAAGCTTTCTTT. This gives the protein CASSQDRFPRRPEAFF.

This clone occurred once. The chain is built from TRBV5-5 and TRBJ1-2; 9 nucleotides agree with TRBD1. Germline V gene data show CDR1 as SGHKS and CDR2 as YYEKEE (reference sequence). V was pared by 4 bases and J by 4 bases, with 8 bases of the junction left unmatched. The CDR3 has 15 residues. The CDR3 nucleotides read TGTGCCAGCAGCCTGACCCGGGACAGGGCCTATGGCTACACCTTC. Protein sequence: CASSLTRDRAYGYTF.

The chain carries TRBV3-1 (or the pseudogene TRBV3-2) and TRBJ1-4; D gene unclear. Trimming left V 5 bases short and J 7 bases short, with 11 bases between. Per germline, CDR1 LGHDT and CDR2 YNNKEL (reference sequence). This CDR3 has 13 residues. In DNA, the CDR3 is TGTGCCAGCAGCTTCACCGGGAGTGAAAAACTGTTTTTT. It yields the protein CASSFTGSEKLFF.

The rearrangement links TRBV19 to TRBJ1-1; 9 bases line up with TRBD1. Germline CDR1 and CDR2: LNHDA and SQIVND (reference sequence). This CDR3 has 15 residues. V lost 3 bases to trimming and J lost 0 bases; unmatched junction nucleotides: 2. The CDR3 coding sequence is TGTGCCAGTAGTATCTGGACAGGGGTGAACACTGAAGCTTTCTTT. Translation: CASSIWTGVNTEAFF.

The chain joins TRBV5-6 to TRBJ2-2, with 7 positions matching TRBD2. Looked up from germline, CDR1 is SGHDT and CDR2 is YYEEEE. The CDR3 consists of 15 residues. J gave up 4 bases and V 3 bases, and 6 bases lay outside the gene matches. DNA of the CDR3: TGTGCCAGCAGCTGGGGAGGGGAGGTCACCGGGGAGCTGTTTTTT. Its protein is CASSWGGEVTGELFF.

The chain joins TRBV5-1 to TRBJ2-1; 7 nucleotides match TRBD2. The V and J ends lost 1 base and 5 bases, in that order; junction bases with no gene match: 21. CDR1 is SGHRS, CDR2 YFSETQ, per germline. There are 20 residues in the CDR3. The CDR3 loop is CASSLTGPAGVAVQDNEQFF. DNA of the CDR3: TGCGCCAGCAGCTTGACGGGGCCGGCGGGAGTAGCGGTCCAGGACAATGAGCAGTTCTTC.

The V call is TRBV4-3, the J call TRBJ2-1; no definite D call. The germline V gene encodes CDR1 LGHNA and CDR2 YSLEER. V lost 0 bases and J 4 bases, leaving 7 bases between the germline ends. The CDR3 runs to 14 residues. CDR3 sequence: CASSQDRRYNEQFF. The CDR3 nucleotides are TGCGCCAGCAGCCAAGATAGGAGATACAATGAGCAGTTCTTC.

V gene TRBV11-2 combines with J gene TRBJ2-7; D remains ambiguous. The CDR3 runs to 14 residues. CDR1 is SGHAT, CDR2 FQNNGV, per germline. V was pared by 5 bases and J by 1 base, with 12 bases between. This CDR3 is CASSREQLSYEQYF. CDR3 DNA: TGTGCCAGCAGCCGTGAGCAACTTTCCTACGAGCAGTACTTC.

This clone was seen just once. The genes are TRBV14 and TRBJ2-2; D perhaps matches TRBD2 (7 bases). CDR3 length: 15 residues. The germline CDR1 and CDR2 sequences are SGHDN and FVKESK. Trimming left V 6 bases short and J 3 bases short, with 14 bases between. The CDR3 is CASSLQGGYTGELFF. CDR3 coding DNA: TGTGCCAGCAGTCTACAGGGAGGGTACACCGGGGAGCTGTTTTTT.

Only one count was recorded for this clone. The chain recombines TRBV15 with TRBJ1-1, with 7 bases aligning to TRBD1. V was clipped by 5 bases and J by 2 bases; unmatched bases: 5. Germline V gene lookup returns CDR1 LNHNV and CDR2 YYDKDF (reference sequence). CDR3 length: 14 amino acids. The CDR3 DNA reads TGTGCCACCAGCCCGGGACAGATTAACACTGAAGCTTTCTTT. Translated, it gives CATSPGQINTEAFF.

This chain connects TRBV9 to TRBJ2-2, with D possibly matching TRBD2 (6 bases). Germline CDR1 SGDLS, CDR2 YYNGEE. The CDR3 is 16 amino acids. Deletions cut 4 bases from V and 2 bases from J, with 15 bases between. In DNA, the CDR3 is TGTGCCAGCAGCCTCCTAGCGAATATAAACACCGGGGAGCTGTTTTTT. Translated, it gives CASSLLANINTGELFF.

The chain uses TRBV10-1 and TRBJ2-3; D possibly corresponds to TRBD2 (5 bases). Germline loops: CDR1 WNHNN, CDR2 SYGVQD (reference sequence). V lost 3 bases and J lost 3, with 16 bases in between. This CDR3 spans 16 amino acids. This CDR3 is CASSEVPSSGTDTQYF. CDR3 nucleotide sequence: TGCGCCAGCAGTGAAGTTCCCTCGAGCGGAACAGATACGCAGTATTTT.

The V and J genes are TRBV19 and TRBJ1-2; 7 bases align to TRBD1. J gave up 0 bases and V 5 bases, and 3 bases lay outside the gene matches. Germline CDR1 LNHDA, CDR2 SQIVND (reference sequence). This CDR3 contains 14 residues. In nucleotides, the CDR3 is TGTGCCAGTAGTGACAGGGCCACTAACTATGGCTACACCTTC. Its protein product is CASSDRATNYGYTF.

The genes are TRBV27 and TRBJ2-7, with 9 positions matching TRBD1. CDR3 length: 14 residues. CDR1 and CDR2 (germline): MNHEY, SMNVEV (reference sequence). The V gene end was trimmed by 4 bases and the J gene end by 4 bases; junction bases not matched to a gene: 5. The chain's CDR3 is CASSYGTGFYEQYF. Here the CDR3 DNA reads TGTGCCAGCAGTTACGGGACAGGGTTTTACGAGCAGTACTTC.

The chain combines TRBV7-2 with TRBJ2-2, with D possibly matching TRBD2 (6 bases). The CDR3 spans 14 residues. Trimming pared 4 bases from V and 4 bases from J, leaving 10 bases between. Germline-derived CDR1 and CDR2 are SGHTA and FQGNSA. The CDR3 region is CASSSVGGTGELFF. The DNA for the CDR3 is TGTGCCAGCAGCTCCGTCGGGGGCACCGGGGAGCTGTTTTTT.

This chain connects TRBV4-3 to TRBJ1-2; 9 nucleotides match TRBD1. CDR3 length: 13 amino acids. V was clipped by 1 base and J by 8 bases; unmatched bases: 2. CDR1 is LGHNA, CDR2 YSLEER, per germline. The CDR3 loop reads CASSQGTGDGYTF. The DNA of the CDR3 is TGCGCCAGCAGCCAAGGGACAGGGGACGGCTACACCTTC.

CDR3: CASSYSFTVSEAFF. In DNA, the CDR3 is TGTGCCAGCAGTTACTCTTTTACAGTTTCCGAAGCTTTCTTT. This chain connects TRBV6-5 to TRBJ1-1, with D unresolved. In germline, CDR1 is MNHEY, CDR2 SVGAGI. The CDR3 covers 14 residues. The V end was cut by 0 bases, the J end by 8 bases, with 13 bases between.

The chain recombines TRBV6-5 with TRBJ2-1, with 7 bases aligning to TRBD2. CDR1 is MNHEY and CDR2 is SVGAGI in the germline V gene. The length of the CDR3 is 15 residues. Trimming cost V 6 bases and J 3 bases; bases outside gene matches: 8. CDR3 coding DNA: TGTGCCAGCAGCCCGGGGCGGGAGCTCTACAATGAGCAGTTCTTC. Its protein is CASSPGRELYNEQFF.

As regards this clone: This sample also contains other DNA sequences that code for the same CDR3. The V and J genes are TRBV19 and TRBJ2-3; D call uncertain. CDR1 and CDR2 from the germline V gene are LNHDA and SQIVND (reference sequence). Trimming pared 6 bases from V and 2 bases from J, leaving 3 bases between. This CDR3 spans 11 amino acids. For the CDR3, the DNA is TGTGCCAGTAGCCTCACAGATACGCAGTATTTT. Its protein product is CASSLTDTQYF.

The V and J genes are TRBV29-1 and TRBJ1-4; D might be TRBD1 (5 bases). V lost 5 bases and J 4 bases, leaving 8 bases between the germline ends. The CDR3 spans 12 residues. Germline CDR1 reads SQVTM; CDR2 reads ANQGSEA. CDR3 nucleotide sequence: TGCAGCGTTCGGCAGGGTAATGAAAAACTGTTTTTT. Protein sequence: CSVRQGNEKLFF.

The rearrangement uses TRBV5-4 and TRBJ1-2; tentative D call: TRBD1 (5 bases). V was clipped by 6 bases and J by 5 bases, with 17 bases between them. This CDR3 has 14 amino acids. Germline CDR1 is SGHNT and CDR2 is YYREEE (reference sequence). As DNA, the CDR3 is TGTGCCAGCACCCTGCGGGGGTGGGATTATGGCTACACCTTC. Protein product: CASTLRGWDYGYTF. Complete variable domain (other parts from reference TRBV5-4 and TRBJ1-2): ETGVTQSPTHLIKTRGQQVTLRCSSQSGHNTVSWYQQALGQGPQFIFQYYREEENGRGNFPPRFSGLQFPNYSSELNVNALELDDSALYLCASTLRGWDYGYTFGSGTRLTVV.

This clone was observed at least ten times. The rearrangement links TRBV11-2 to TRBJ1-1; D not resolved. With 1 base removed from V and 4 bases from J, the gap between germline ends came to 13 bases. Germline CDR1 is SGHAT and CDR2 is FQNNGV. This CDR3 has 15 residues. This CDR3 reads CASSLGVGSVTEAFF. CDR3 nucleotide sequence: TGTGCCAGCAGCTTAGGAGTCGGGTCGGTCACTGAAGCTTTCTTT.

This sequence joins TRBV19 and TRBJ2-7; 10 bases line up with TRBD2. The V segment lost 2 bases and the J segment 5 bases; nucleotides outside the gene matches: 6. CDR3 size: 15 residues. Germline V lookup: CDR1 LNHDA, CDR2 SQIVND (reference sequence). This CDR3 is CASSISLAGVDEQYF. The CDR3 nucleotides are TGTGCCAGTAGTATATCCCTAGCGGGAGTTGACGAGCAGTACTTC.

The CDR3 region has the DNA TGCGCCAGCAGCCCTCGCGTTCGGGACACCTCCTACGAGCAGTACTTC. Translating it yields CASSPRVRDTSYEQYF. V usage is TRBV4-1 and J usage is TRBJ2-7, with D tentatively TRBD1 (6 bases). The CDR3 runs 16 residues. Trimming shortened V by 4 bases and J by 0 bases, and 16 bases separated the two germline ends. From germline, CDR1 is MGHRA and CDR2 YSYEKL.